This T cell receptor (beta chain) originates from a study of T cell responses to AZD1222 COVID-19 vaccine. Overall study results and limits: Spike-specific TCR breadth and depth went up after people got two AZD1222 doses.

Regarding this clone: Antigen specificity is unknown.

Clones were read by immunoSEQ multiplex PCR, and TCRdb kept only the in-frame ones, dropping some. The sample records 95,000 to 120,000 clones, around 90% being singletons. Germline CDR1 SGHRS, CDR2 YFSETQ. Unmatched junction bases numbered 12, after V lost 0 bases and J lost 4 bases. The CDR3 is made up of 18 amino acids. This sequence joins TRBV5-1 and TRBJ1-1; 10 bases match TRBD1. The clonotype originates from an adult in good health. Here the sequenced sample was peripheral blood, taken on day 0 of MenACWY control vaccination. In nucleotides, the CDR3 is TGCGCCAGCAGCTTGGGATCGGGACAGGGGAAGCTGAGCACTGAAGCTTTCTTT. This sequence encodes CASSLGSGQGKLSTEAFF.